The present T cell receptor beta chain was sequenced within a study of T-cell memory formation after mild COVID-19. Study-wide results and limits: Contracting CD8+ clones were enriched in EMRA, CD4+ mainly in CM and EM. Nothing confirmed that second-wave clones peaking on day 37 were specific for SARS-CoV-2. Cross-reactive memory appears to have joined, as suggested by some responding clones showing up in pre-infection memory.

This CDR3 is built from 11 residues. V was pared by 9 bases and J by 8 bases, with 14 bases between. From germline, CDR1 is SGHRS and CDR2 YFSETQ. Barcoded TCR alpha and TCR beta cDNA libraries with UMIs came from 5'RACE using constant-segment primers. TCRdb ran MiXCR on the 5' RACE reads and lists one entry per CDR3 protein. The sample contains about 290,000 distinct CDR3 sequences, about a sixth of which appear only once. This clonotype was detected many times. What it recognizes is unknown. The sequence came from a man younger than 30 who had mild COVID-19 (a few samples of this study predate the infection). Cell type and time point are not known. The chain is built from TRBV5-1 and TRBJ1-1; D uncertain. Sequencing was done on a sample of PBMCs or a T cell subset sorted from them (not recorded which). As DNA, the CDR3 is TGCGCCAACCTGGAGGCAGACGAAGCTTTCTTT. Its translation is CANLEADEAFF.